The following is a T cell receptor beta chain sequence with its context. Its antigen is currently not known. Nothing much larger sits one base from this clone, and base qualities are not available. The donors were included in the validation cohort of some 110 subjects, a group kept apart from the approximately 700-subject first cohort. These data belong to a study of cytomegalovirus exposure and HLA in healthy donors (dated by TCRdb to about 2017). About the investigation overall: According to a later analysis, the 120 validation repertoires were produced on the same platform as the 700 or so repertoires of the first cohort. Along with the approximately 700-subject first cohort, a separate validation cohort of over a hundred different subjects was used. The study was designed to test whether signatures of past pathogen exposure could be identified by cataloging public T cell receptors. To predict cytomegalovirus infection status, the study brought together high-throughput TCR immunosequencing, statistical association of individual TCRs with disease status, and machine learning. Findings and caveats that apply to the study as a whole: A later analysis had no HLA typing for the validation cohort, so co-occurrence there was scored across all 110 or so repertoires. The study listed 164 TCR beta chains as associated with cytomegalovirus. A few of the identified cytomegalovirus-associated TCR beta chains were confirmed in vitro to be specific for cytomegalovirus antigens. The authors suggested that the approach could potentially be extended to other disease states and immunological phenotypes. Subsequent analysis determined that TCRs grouped into clusters in the first cohort also showed a tendency toward co-occurrence across the 90 to 150 validation repertoires, and about 93% of cluster scores exceeded 0. While some public TCRs were present in many individuals, most TCR sequences turned up only very rarely across donors. Cytomegalovirus status was reported to be diagnosed by the classifier with high specificity and sensitivity in both the original and validation cohorts.

Receptor amplification or capture employed the immunoSEQ multiplex PCR assay. The paper's processing steps were these. A statistical classification framework was built to diagnose cytomegalovirus status from the catalog of TCR beta chain sequences. As stored in TCRdb, this immuneACCESS dataset retains in-frame rearrangements with V and J assigned. A fraction of the clones does not appear; measured against another copy, unresolved V genes explain less than half of the discrepancy, and the remainder lacks a known reason. The V and J calls and the clone size are those of that table, but D and trimming were determined from the DNA. This sample is represented by 75,000 to 85,000 clones; around 90% of them were singletons. The top ten clones comprise 2.1% of the sample. The CDR3 runs 15 amino acids, cysteine and phenylalanine included. CDR3 DNA only is kept here, 45 bases in frame from base 1. As encoded in the germline V gene, CDR1 is KGHSH while CDR2 is LQKENI. The V and J ends are trimmed by 8 bases and 1 base, leaving 18 bases between them.

What was sequenced was PBMCs. This sequence was found in a man between 25 and 39 years old in good health and CMV-seronegative. Recombination joined TRBV18 with TRBJ2-7; TRBD2 is possibly the D segment (6 matching bases). The bases read TGTGCCAGCGCGAACGGGCGGAGGGTGTCCTACGAGCAGTACTTC. The translation is CASANGRRVSYEQYF.